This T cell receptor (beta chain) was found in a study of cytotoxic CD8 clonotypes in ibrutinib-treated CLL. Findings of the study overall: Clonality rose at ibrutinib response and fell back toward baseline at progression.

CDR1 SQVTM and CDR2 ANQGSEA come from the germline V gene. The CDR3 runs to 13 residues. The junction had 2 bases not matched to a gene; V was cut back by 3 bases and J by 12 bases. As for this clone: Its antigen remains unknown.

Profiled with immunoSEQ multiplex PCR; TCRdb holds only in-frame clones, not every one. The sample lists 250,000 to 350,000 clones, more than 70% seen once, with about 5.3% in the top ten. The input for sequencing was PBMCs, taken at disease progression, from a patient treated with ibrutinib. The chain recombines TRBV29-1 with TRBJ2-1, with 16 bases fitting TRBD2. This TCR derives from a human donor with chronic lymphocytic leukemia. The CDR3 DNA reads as TGCAGCGTTGAGGGACTAGCGGGGGGGTGGCAGTTCTTC. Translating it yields CSVEGLAGGWQFF.